The entry below gives a single T cell receptor (beta chain) sequence along with its context. This specimen comes from a study of T-cell reconstitution after alpha-beta-depleted transplantation in children. The TCRbeta library was prepared with unique molecular identifiers. In TCRdb, the PCR reads were re-called with MiXCR into one record per CDR3 protein. The data hold fewer than 550,000 distinct CDR3 sequences, with around 16% observed a single time. Germline V gene sequence: CDR1 DFQATT, CDR2 SNEGSKA (reference sequence). Trimming cost V 5 bases and J 0 bases, with 16 bases left between them. The CDR3 has 15 residues.

This sequence joins TRBV20-1 and TRBJ1-1, with D hard to call. The sequencing used PBMCs, mostly from graft donor cells, collected 360 days after TCRalphabeta/CD19-depleted stem cell transplant. The clonotype originates from a boy in the first two years of life who had a stem cell transplant for Wiskott-Aldrich syndrome, so the T cells may come from the graft donor. The CDR3 protein is CSAPRAHGMNTEAFF. CDR3 sequence (DNA): TGCAGTGCTCCCCGGGCTCATGGGATGAACACTGAAGCTTTCTTT.